This is a list of T cell receptor beta chains from one sample in a study of cytomegalovirus exposure and HLA in healthy donors. Produced via immunoSEQ multiplex PCR; TCRdb's table is partial and in-frame only. Among 150,000 to 170,000 clones, around 79% were seen once, and the ten largest hold 1.3% to 1.5%. The sample consisted of PBMCs. All receptors come from a man aged 18 to 30 in good health and CMV-seronegative. The CDR3 runs from the conserved cysteine through the conserved F or W. D genes are given only for firm matches. Size is stated for part of the rows, as once, few or many counts, or as a class when the clone is expanded.

d_gene	j_gene	abundance	v_gene	CDR3aa	CDR3nt
NA	TRBJ2-1	NA	TRBV9	CASSVGAGRLSRYNEQFF	TGTGCCAGCAGCGTAGGGGCGGGAAGGTTATCGAGATACAATGAGCAGTTCTTC
TRBD2	TRBJ2-1	NA	TRBV11-2	CASSLKRPSGSLNEQFF	TGTGCCAGCAGCTTAAAAAGGCCTAGCGGGAGTTTAAATGAGCAGTTCTTC
TRBD2	TRBJ2-1	NA	TRBV15	CATSREGREGYNEQFF	TGTGCCACCAGCAGAGAGGGGCGGGAGGGCTACAATGAGCAGTTCTTC
TRBD2	TRBJ2-7	NA	TRBV4-3	CASSPGTSGSYEQYF	TGCGCCAGCAGCCCCGGGACTAGCGGCTCCTACGAGCAGTACTTC
TRBD2	TRBJ2-7	NA	TRBV19	CASSPTLAASYEQYF	TGTGCCAGTAGCCCAACACTAGCGGCCTCCTACGAGCAGTACTTC
NA	TRBJ1-1	once	TRBV28	CASSFVEAAMNTEAFF	TGTGCCAGCAGTTTTGTAGAGGCAGCGATGAACACTGAAGCTTTCTTT
TRBD1	TRBJ1-5	few	TRBV7-2	CASSRQGDQPQHF	TGTGCCAGCAGTCGACAGGGAGATCAGCCCCAGCATTTT
NA	TRBJ2-5	NA	TRBV7-2	CASSLVRGGETQYF	TGTGCCAGCAGCTTAGTAAGGGGGGGGGAGACCCAGTACTTC
TRBD1	TRBJ2-7	NA	TRBV7-9	CASSSPTGPAESEQYF	TGTGCCAGCAGTTCCCCGACAGGGCCAGCGGAGAGCGAGCAGTACTTC
NA	TRBJ2-5	NA	TRBV7-2	CASSLGGDPTLETQYF	TGTGCCAGCAGCTTAGGCGGGGACCCCACATTGGAGACCCAGTACTTC
TRBD2	TRBJ2-7	few	TRBV4-3	CASSQDLTSGSLVYEQYF	TGCGCCAGCAGCCAAGATCTAACTAGCGGGAGCCTCGTTTACGAGCAGTACTTC
TRBD1	TRBJ1-5	NA	TRBV6-5	CASTTGDQPQHF	TGTGCCAGCACTACAGGGGACCAGCCCCAGCATTTT
NA	TRBJ1-3	once	TRBV18	CASSPPAASGNTIYF	TGTGCCAGCTCACCACCCGCAGCGTCTGGAAACACCATATATTTT
TRBD2	TRBJ2-5	few	TRBV28	CASSTDSGGGETQYF	TGTGCCAGCAGTACGGACTCGGGAGGGGGGGAGACCCAGTACTTC
TRBD2	TRBJ2-1	NA	TRBV27	CASSFTGTSGYTEQFF	TGTGCCAGCAGTTTTACCGGGACTAGCGGGTATACTGAGCAGTTCTTC
NA	TRBJ1-2	few	TRBV5-8	CASSLVTGSFGGYTF	TGTGCCAGCAGCTTGGTAACAGGGTCCTTTGGTGGCTACACCTTC
NA	TRBJ2-2	NA	TRBV7-8	CASSFRNRHGELFF	TGTGCCAGCAGCTTCAGGAATCGTCACGGGGAGCTGTTTTTT
TRBD1	TRBJ2-5	NA	TRBV10-3	CAIAAFRQGEKQETQYF	TGTGCCATCGCGGCCTTTCGACAGGGAGAGAAGCAAGAGACCCAGTACTTC
TRBD1	TRBJ2-1	NA	TRBV5-4	CASSDDRDEQFF	TGTGCCAGCAGCGATGACAGGGATGAGCAGTTCTTC
TRBD2	TRBJ2-1	few	TRBV7-9	CASSPKAGVAYNEQFF	TGTGCCAGCAGCCCGAAAGCGGGAGTAGCCTACAATGAGCAGTTCTTC
NA	TRBJ1-5	NA	TRBV18	CASSASRGNQPQHF	TGTGCCAGCTCAGCATCCCGGGGCAATCAGCCCCAGCATTTT
TRBD2	TRBJ2-5	once	TRBV5-1	CASSLGGRARETQYF	TGCGCCAGCAGCTTGGGTGGGAGGGCCCGAGAGACCCAGTACTTC
NA	TRBJ1-5	once	TRBV30	CAWSSPRDSNQPQHF	TGTGCCTGGAGCTCCCCGAGGGATAGCAATCAGCCCCAGCATTTT
TRBD2	TRBJ2-2	NA	TRBV19	CASSLLAGRGSGELFF	TGTGCCAGTAGTCTCCTAGCGGGACGTGGTAGCGGGGAGCTGTTTTTT
TRBD1	TRBJ2-4	NA	TRBV7-6	CASSFTGDGAKNIQYF	TGTGCCAGCAGCTTCACAGGGGACGGGGCCAAAAACATTCAGTACTTC
TRBD2	TRBJ2-1	once	TRBV4-3	CASSQGLAGGYEQFF	TGCGCCAGCAGCCAGGGGCTAGCGGGAGGATATGAGCAGTTCTTC
TRBD2	TRBJ2-3	NA	TRBV6-5	CASTLLAGGADTQYF	TGTGCCAGCACTCTACTAGCGGGAGGTGCAGATACGCAGTATTTT
NA	TRBJ2-5	NA	TRBV11-2	CASSSTRETQYF	TGTGCCAGCAGCTCGACTAGGGAGACCCAGTACTTC
TRBD1	TRBJ1-1	NA	TRBV6-1	CASSPQGVLEAFF	TGTGCCAGCAGTCCACAGGGGGTACTTGAAGCTTTCTTT
TRBD1	TRBJ1-5	NA	TRBV7-8	CASSLVGGGESQPQHF	TGTGCCAGCAGCTTAGTCGGAGGGGGCGAGTCACAGCCCCAGCATTTT
TRBD2	TRBJ2-3	NA	TRBV19	CASSPLADHTDTQYF	TGTGCCAGTAGCCCACTAGCGGACCACACAGATACGCAGTATTTT
NA	TRBJ2-7	few	TRBV28	CASSLPPGGAPRHEQYF	TGTGCCAGCAGTTTACCCCCCGGTGGGGCCCCGCGCCACGAGCAGTACTTC
TRBD1	TRBJ2-3	NA	TRBV27	CASSPWDRVIDTQYF	TGTGCCAGCAGTCCCTGGGACAGGGTAATAGATACGCAGTATTTT
NA	TRBJ2-1	few	TRBV9	CASSVAGGTHNEQFF	TGTGCCAGCAGCGTAGCTGGAGGAACTCACAATGAGCAGTTCTTC
TRBD2	TRBJ2-7	NA	TRBV19	CASSIPGLAGEQYF	TGTGCCAGTAGTATCCCGGGACTAGCGGGCGAGCAGTACTTC
TRBD2	TRBJ2-1	NA	TRBV27	CASSPAGDGANEQFF	TGTGCCAGCAGTCCCGCGGGGGATGGAGCAAATGAGCAGTTCTTC
NA	TRBJ1-2	NA	TRBV6-5	CASSYSPGKDYGYTF	TGTGCCAGCAGTTACTCTCCAGGGAAAGACTATGGCTACACCTTC
NA	TRBJ2-7	NA	TRBV29-1	CSAKGGQYRGEEQYF	TGCAGCGCAAAAGGCGGACAGTATAGGGGTGAAGAGCAGTACTTC
TRBD1	TRBJ2-7	few	TRBV4-1	CASSQVDRTYEQYF	TGCGCCAGCAGCCAAGTGGACAGGACCTACGAGCAGTACTTC
NA	TRBJ2-5	NA	TRBV2	CASAGPRGQETQYF	TGTGCCAGCGCTGGGCCCCGGGGCCAAGAGACCCAGTACTTC
TRBD2	TRBJ2-1	NA	TRBV5-4	CASSWGGSSYNEQFF	TGTGCCAGCAGCTGGGGGGGGAGCTCCTACAATGAGCAGTTCTTC
NA	TRBJ2-1	NA	TRBV7-9	CASGRGGDNEQFF	TGTGCCAGCGGCAGAGGAGGGGACAATGAGCAGTTCTTC
TRBD1	TRBJ2-5	NA	TRBV5-1	CASSFKVGRQGHFRETQYF	TGCGCCAGCAGCTTCAAGGTAGGTCGACAGGGACATTTTAGAGAGACCCAGTACTTC
NA	TRBJ1-2	once	TRBV10-2	CASSESNTRNYGYTF	TGCGCCAGCAGTGAGTCGAACACCAGGAACTATGGCTACACCTTC
NA	TRBJ1-1	NA	TRBV5-4	CASSPRQDTNTEAFF	TGTGCCAGCAGCCCTAGACAGGATACGAACACTGAAGCTTTCTTT
NA	TRBJ2-7	few	TRBV7-2	CASSLGRGYSYEQYF	TGTGCCAGCAGCTTAGGGCGGGGTTACTCCTACGAGCAGTACTTC
TRBD2	TRBJ2-2	NA	TRBV18	CASSPPGTSGGTGELFF	TGTGCCAGCTCACCACCGGGGACTAGCGGAGGCACCGGGGAGCTGTTTTTT
TRBD2	TRBJ2-1	NA	TRBV9	CASSVGAGVSYNEQFF	TGTGCCAGCAGCGTAGGGGCGGGAGTCTCCTACAATGAGCAGTTCTTC
NA	TRBJ1-1	few	TRBV7-8	CASSLGQGLNTEAFF	TGTGCCAGCAGCTTAGGGCAGGGATTGAACACTGAAGCTTTCTTT
NA	TRBJ2-1	few	TRBV28	CASRLPGHFYNEQFF	TGTGCCAGCAGGCTACCGGGACATTTCTACAATGAGCAGTTCTTC
NA	TRBJ2-1	NA	TRBV10-2	CASNIAGQYNEQFF	TGCGCCAGCAATATAGCGGGACAGTACAATGAGCAGTTCTTC
NA	TRBJ2-2	NA	TRBV7-9	CASSPGQTNTGELFF	TGTGCCAGCAGTCCTGGACAGACGAACACCGGGGAGCTGTTTTTT
NA	TRBJ2-1	NA	TRBV28	CASSLSRNEQFF	TGTGCCAGCAGTTTATCTCGGAATGAGCAGTTCTTC
TRBD2	TRBJ2-7	once	TRBV29-1	CSVEDPSGSVYEQYF	TGCAGCGTTGAAGATCCTAGCGGAAGTGTCTACGAGCAGTACTTC
TRBD2	TRBJ2-7	NA	TRBV18	CASSPGTSRLYEQYF	TGTGCCAGCTCACCCGGGACTAGCCGCCTCTACGAGCAGTACTTC
TRBD2	TRBJ2-1	NA	TRBV4-1	CASRTFAGGSYNEQFF	TGCGCCAGCAGAACTTTTGCGGGAGGGTCCTACAATGAGCAGTTCTTC
TRBD2	TRBJ2-7	NA	TRBV23-1	CARAGDRIPYEQYF	TGCGCCAGGGCGGGAGACAGAATTCCCTACGAGCAGTACTTC